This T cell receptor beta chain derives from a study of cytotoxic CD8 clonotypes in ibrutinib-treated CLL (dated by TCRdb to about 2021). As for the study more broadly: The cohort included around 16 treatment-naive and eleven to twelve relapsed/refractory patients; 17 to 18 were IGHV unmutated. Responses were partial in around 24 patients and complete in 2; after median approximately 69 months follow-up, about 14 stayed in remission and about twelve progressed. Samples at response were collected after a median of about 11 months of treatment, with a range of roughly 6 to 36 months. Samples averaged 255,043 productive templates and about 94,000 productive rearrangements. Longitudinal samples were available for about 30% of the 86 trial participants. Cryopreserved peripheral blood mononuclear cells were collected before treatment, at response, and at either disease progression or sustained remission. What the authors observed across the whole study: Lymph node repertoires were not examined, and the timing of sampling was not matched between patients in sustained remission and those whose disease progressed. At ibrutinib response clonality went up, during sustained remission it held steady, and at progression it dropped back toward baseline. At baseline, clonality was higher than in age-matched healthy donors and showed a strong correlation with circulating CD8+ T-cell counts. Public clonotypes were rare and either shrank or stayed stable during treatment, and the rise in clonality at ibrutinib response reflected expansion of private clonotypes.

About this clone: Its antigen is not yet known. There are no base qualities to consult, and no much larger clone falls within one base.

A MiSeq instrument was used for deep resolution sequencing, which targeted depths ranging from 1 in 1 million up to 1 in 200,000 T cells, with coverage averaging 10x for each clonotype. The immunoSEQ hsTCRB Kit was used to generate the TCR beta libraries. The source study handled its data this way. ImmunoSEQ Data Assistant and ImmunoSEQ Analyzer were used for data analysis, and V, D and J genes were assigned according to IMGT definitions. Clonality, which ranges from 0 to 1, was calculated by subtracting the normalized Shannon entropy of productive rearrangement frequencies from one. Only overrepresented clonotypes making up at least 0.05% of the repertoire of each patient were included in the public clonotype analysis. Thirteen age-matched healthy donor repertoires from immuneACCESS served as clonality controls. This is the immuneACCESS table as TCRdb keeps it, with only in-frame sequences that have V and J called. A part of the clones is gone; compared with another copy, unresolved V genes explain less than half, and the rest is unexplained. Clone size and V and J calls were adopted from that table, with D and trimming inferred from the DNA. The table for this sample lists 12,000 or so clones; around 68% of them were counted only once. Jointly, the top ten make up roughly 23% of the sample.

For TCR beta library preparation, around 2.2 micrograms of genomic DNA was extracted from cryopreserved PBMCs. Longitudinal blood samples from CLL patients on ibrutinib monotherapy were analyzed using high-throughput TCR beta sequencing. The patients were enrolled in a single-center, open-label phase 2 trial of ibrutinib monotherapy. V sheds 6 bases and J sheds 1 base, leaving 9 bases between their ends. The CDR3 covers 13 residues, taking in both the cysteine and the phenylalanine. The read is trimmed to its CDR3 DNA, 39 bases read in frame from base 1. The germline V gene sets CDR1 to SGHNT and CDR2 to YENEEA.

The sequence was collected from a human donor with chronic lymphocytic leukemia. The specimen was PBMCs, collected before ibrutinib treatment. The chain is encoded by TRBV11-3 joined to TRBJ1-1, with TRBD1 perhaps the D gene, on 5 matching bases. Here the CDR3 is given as CASRGPSNTEAFF. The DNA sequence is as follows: TGTGCCAGCAGGGGACCCTCGAACACTGAAGCTTTCTTT.